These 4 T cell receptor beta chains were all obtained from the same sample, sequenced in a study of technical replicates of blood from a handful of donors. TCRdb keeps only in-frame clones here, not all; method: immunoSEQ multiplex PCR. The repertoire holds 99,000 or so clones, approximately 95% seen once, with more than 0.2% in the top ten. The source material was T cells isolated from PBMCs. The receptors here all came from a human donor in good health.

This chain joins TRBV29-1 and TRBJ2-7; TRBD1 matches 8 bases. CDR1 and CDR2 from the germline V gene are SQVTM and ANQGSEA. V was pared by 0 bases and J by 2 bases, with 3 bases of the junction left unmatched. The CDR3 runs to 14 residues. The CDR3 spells CSVEEGDRPYEQYF. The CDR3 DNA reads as TGCAGCGTTGAAGAGGGGGACAGGCCCTACGAGCAGTACTTC.

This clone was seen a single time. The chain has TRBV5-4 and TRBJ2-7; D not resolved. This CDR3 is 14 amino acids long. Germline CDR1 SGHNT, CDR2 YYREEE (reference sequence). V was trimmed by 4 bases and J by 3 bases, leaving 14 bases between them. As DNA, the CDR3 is TGTGCCAGCAGCGAAAACTTCGACATCTACGAGCAGTACTTC. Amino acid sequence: CASSENFDIYEQYF.

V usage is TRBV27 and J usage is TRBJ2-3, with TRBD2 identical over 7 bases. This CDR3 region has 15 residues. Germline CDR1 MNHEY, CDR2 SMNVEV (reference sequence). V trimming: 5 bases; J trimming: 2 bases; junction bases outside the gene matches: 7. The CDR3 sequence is CASSPPGLYTDTQYF. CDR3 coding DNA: TGTGCCAGCAGTCCCCCGGGACTATACACAGATACGCAGTATTTT.

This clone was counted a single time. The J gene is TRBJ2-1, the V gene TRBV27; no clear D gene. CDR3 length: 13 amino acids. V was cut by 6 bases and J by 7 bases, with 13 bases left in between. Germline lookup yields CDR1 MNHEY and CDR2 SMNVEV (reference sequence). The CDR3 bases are TGTGCCAGCAGCCCCCCTAATTATAATGAGCAGTTCTTC. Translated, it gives CASSPPNYNEQFF.